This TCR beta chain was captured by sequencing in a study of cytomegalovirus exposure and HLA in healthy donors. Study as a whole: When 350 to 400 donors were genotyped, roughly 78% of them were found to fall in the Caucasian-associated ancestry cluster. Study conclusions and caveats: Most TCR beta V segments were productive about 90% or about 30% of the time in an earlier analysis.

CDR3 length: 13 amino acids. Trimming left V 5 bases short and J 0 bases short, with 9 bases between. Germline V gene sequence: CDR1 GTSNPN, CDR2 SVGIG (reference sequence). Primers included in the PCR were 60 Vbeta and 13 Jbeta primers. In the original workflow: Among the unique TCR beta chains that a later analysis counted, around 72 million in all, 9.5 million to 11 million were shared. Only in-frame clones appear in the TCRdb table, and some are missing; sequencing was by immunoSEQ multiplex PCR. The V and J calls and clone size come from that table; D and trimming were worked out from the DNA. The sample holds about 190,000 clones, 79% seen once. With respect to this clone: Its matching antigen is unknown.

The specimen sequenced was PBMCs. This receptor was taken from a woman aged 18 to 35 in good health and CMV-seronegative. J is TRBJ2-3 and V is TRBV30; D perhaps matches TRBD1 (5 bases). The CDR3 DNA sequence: TGTGCCTGGGACAGATTTAGCACAGATACGCAGTATTTT. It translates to CAWDRFSTDTQYF. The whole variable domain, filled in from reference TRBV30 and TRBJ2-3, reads SQTIHQWPATLVQPVGSPLSLECTVEGTSNPNLYWYRQAAGRGLQLLFYSVGIGQISSEVPQNLSASRPQDRQFILSSKKLLLSDSGFYLCAWDRFSTDTQYFGPGTRLTVL.